The rows below give T cell receptor beta chains drawn from one sample of a study of T cell changes during pregnancy in multiple sclerosis. Method: immunoSEQ multiplex PCR; TCRdb's copy keeps in-frame clones and lacks some. The data contain about 120,000 clones, around 93% of them seen just once; the ten biggest clones take up 6.2%. Sequenced here: peripheral blood, sampled before pregnancy. The receptors were sampled from a female donor with multiple sclerosis, enrolled in a pregnancy study. The CDR3 runs from the conserved cysteine through the conserved F or W. D genes are given only for firm matches. The size field is filled for only some rows; it gives once, few, many or a size class.

TRBD2,.,TRBJ2-2,TRBV4-2,TGTGCCAGCAGTACTAGCGGGGGGCCTGCGAACACCGGGGAGCTGTTTTTT,CASSTSGGPANTGELFF
TRBD1,.,TRBJ1-3,TRBV30,TGTGCCTGGAGTAATCTTCTTGGGGACAGTGGAAACACCATATATTTT,CAWSNLLGDSGNTIYF
TRBD1,.,TRBJ2-7,TRBV4-1,TGCGCCAGCAGCCAAGATGACGCCAGGGGGCGCGAGCAGTACTTC,CASSQDDARGREQYF
.,.,TRBJ2-5,TRBV18,TGTGCCAGCTCACCTCCCGATGGCATCCAGTACTTC,CASSPPDGIQYF
TRBD2,.,TRBJ2-7,TRBV9,TGTGCCAGCAGCGCGCAGCCGGGACTAGCGGGAGTAGGGGTCAAGCAGTACTTC,CASSAQPGLAGVGVKQYF
.,.,TRBJ2-1,TRBV6-1,TGTGCCAGCAGTGAAATTCGAGATACCAATGAGCAGTTCTTC,CASSEIRDTNEQFF
TRBD1,.,TRBJ1-1,TRBV5-1,TGCGCCAGCAGCTTTGGGCACAGGGGGAGTATTGAAGCTTTCTTT,CASSFGHRGSIEAFF
.,.,TRBJ2-5,TRBV11-2,TGTGCCAGCAGCTTAGATCAAGTAAGCGGCGGTGAGACCCAGTACTTC,CASSLDQVSGGETQYF
.,.,TRBJ1-4,TRBV7-2,TGTGCCAGCAGCTTAGGGGGGGTATCTTGGATTAATGAAAAACTGTTTTTT,CASSLGGVSWINEKLFF
TRBD1,.,TRBJ1-1,TRBV19,TGTGCCAGTAGTGAAGGACAGGGAAGAGCTTTCTTT,CASSEGQGRAFF
.,many,TRBJ2-1,TRBV6-1,TGTGCCAGCAGCACCCTAGAGGTATCCTACAATGAGCAGTTCTTC,CASSTLEVSYNEQFF
TRBD2,.,TRBJ2-3,TRBV6-5,TGTGCCAGCAGTTACCTGACTAGCGGGAGGGCAGATACGCAGTATTTT,CASSYLTSGRADTQYF
.,.,TRBJ2-3,TRBV18,TGTGCCAGCTTCCCAAGGGAGAGTAGCACAGATACGCAGTATTTT,CASFPRESSTDTQYF
.,.,TRBJ2-7,TRBV5-6,TGTGCCAGCAGCCAGCCGGGACTGTCCTACGAGCAGTACTTC,CASSQPGLSYEQYF
TRBD2,.,TRBJ2-5,TRBV5-1,TGCGCCAGCAGCTCGGTAGCGGGGCAGGAGACCCAGTACTTC,CASSSVAGQETQYF
.,.,TRBJ2-5,TRBV27,TGTGCCAGCAGTTTCCGAGGGGAGACCCAGTACTTC,CASSFRGETQYF